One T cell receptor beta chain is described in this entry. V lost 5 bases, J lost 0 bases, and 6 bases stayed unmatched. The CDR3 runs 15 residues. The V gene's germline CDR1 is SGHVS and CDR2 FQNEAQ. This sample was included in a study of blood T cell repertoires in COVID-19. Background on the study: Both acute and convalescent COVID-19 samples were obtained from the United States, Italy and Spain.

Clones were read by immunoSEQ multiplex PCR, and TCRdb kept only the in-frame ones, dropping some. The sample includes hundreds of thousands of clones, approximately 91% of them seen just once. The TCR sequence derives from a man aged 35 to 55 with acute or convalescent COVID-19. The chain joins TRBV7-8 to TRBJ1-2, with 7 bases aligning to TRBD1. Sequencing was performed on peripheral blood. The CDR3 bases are TGTGCCAGCAGCACCTCAGGGGGTACTAACTATGGCTACACCTTC. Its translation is CASSTSGGTNYGYTF.